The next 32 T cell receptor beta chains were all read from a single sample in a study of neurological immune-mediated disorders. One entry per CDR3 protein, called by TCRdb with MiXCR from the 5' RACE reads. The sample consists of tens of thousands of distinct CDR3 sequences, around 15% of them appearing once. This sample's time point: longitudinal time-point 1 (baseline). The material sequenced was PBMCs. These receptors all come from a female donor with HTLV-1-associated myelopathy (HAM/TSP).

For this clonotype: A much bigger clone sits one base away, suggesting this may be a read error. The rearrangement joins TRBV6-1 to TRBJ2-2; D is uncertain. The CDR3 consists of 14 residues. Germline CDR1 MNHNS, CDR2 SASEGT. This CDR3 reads CAISETAYPRELFF. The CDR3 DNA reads TGTGCCATCAGTGAAACAGCCTACCCCAGGGAGCTGTTTTTT.

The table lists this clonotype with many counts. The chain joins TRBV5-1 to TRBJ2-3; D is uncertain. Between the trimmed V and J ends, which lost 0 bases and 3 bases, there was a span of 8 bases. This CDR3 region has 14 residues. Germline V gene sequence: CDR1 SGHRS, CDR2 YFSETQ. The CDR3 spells CASSLELKTDTQYF. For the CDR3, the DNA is TGCGCCAGCAGCTTGGAGTTGAAGACAGATACGCAGTATTTT.

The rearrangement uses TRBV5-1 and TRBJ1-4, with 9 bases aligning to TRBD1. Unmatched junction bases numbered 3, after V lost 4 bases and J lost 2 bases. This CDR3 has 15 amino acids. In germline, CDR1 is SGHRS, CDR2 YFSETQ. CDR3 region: CASSLQGATNEKLFF. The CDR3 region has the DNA TGCGCCAGCAGCCTACAGGGGGCGACTAATGAAAAACTGTTTTTT.

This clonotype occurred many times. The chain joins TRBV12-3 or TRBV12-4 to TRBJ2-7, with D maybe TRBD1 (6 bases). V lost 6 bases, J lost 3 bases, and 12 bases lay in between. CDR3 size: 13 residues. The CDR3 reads CASRPGTFYEQYF. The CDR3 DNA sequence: TGTGCCAGCAGACCAGGGACATTCTACGAGCAGTACTTC.

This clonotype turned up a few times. The CDR3 DNA reads as TGTGCCAGCAGCCTCGGACGGAATTCCTACGAGCAGTACTTC. Translating gives CASSLGRNSYEQYF. The chain carries TRBV12-3 or TRBV12-4 and TRBJ2-7; D not resolved. The V end was cut by 6 bases, the J end by 1 base, with 13 bases between. CDR3 size: 14 residues.

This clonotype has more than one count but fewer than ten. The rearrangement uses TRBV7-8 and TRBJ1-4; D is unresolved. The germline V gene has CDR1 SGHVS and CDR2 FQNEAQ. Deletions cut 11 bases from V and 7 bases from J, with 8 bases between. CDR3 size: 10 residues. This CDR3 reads CARWGEKLFF. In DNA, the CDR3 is TGTGCCCGCTGGGGTGAAAAACTGTTTTTT.

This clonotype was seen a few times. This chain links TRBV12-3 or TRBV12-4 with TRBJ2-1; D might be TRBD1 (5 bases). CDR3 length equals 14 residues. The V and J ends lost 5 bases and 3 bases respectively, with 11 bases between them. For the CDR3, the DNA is TGTGCCAGCAGTCCCTCAGACAGCTACAATGAGCAGTTCTTC. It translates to CASSPSDSYNEQFF.

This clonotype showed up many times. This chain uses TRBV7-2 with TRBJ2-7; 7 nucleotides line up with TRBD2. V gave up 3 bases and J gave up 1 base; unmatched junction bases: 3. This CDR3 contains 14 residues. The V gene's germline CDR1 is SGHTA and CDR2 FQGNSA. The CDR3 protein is CASSLASGSYEQYF. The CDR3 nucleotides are TGTGCCAGCAGCTTGGCTAGCGGTTCCTACGAGCAGTACTTC. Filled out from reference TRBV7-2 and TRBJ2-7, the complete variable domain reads GAGVSQSPSNKVTEKGKDVELRCDPISGHTALYWYRQSLGQGLEFLIYFQGNSAPDKSGLPSDRFSAERTGGSVSTLTIQRTQQEDSAVYLCASSLASGSYEQYFGPGTRLTVT.

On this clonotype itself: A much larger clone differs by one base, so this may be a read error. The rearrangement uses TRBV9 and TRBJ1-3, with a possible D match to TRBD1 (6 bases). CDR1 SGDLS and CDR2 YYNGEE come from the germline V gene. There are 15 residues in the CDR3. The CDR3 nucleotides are TGTGCCAGCATCGTACAGGGTGGTCATGGTAACACCATATATTTT. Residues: CASIVQGGHGNTIYF.

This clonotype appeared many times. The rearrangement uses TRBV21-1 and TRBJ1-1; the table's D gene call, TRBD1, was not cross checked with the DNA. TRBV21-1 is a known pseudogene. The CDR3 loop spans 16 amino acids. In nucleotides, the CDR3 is TGTGCCAGCAGCAAAGGAAGGGGGCGGACGGACACTGAAGCTTTCTTT. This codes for CASSKGRGRTDTEAFF.

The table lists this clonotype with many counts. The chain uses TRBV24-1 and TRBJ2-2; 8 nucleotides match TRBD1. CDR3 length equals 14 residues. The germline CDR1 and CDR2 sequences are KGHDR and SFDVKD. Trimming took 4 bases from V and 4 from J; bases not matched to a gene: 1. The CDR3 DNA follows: TGTGCCACCAGTGAACAGGGGGGCACCGGGGAGCTGTTTTTT. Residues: CATSEQGGTGELFF.

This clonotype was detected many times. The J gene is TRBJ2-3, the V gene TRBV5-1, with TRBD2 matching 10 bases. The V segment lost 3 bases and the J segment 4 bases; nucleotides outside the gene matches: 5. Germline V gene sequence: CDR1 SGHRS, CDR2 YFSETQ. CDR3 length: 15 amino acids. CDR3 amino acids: CASSSGLATPDTQYF. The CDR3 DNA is TGCGCCAGCAGCTCGGGACTAGCGACCCCAGATACGCAGTATTTT.

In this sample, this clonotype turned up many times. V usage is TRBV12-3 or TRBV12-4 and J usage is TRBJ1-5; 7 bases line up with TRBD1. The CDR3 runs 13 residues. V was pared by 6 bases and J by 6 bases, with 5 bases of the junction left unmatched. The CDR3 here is CASSQTGSQPQHF. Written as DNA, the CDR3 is TGTGCCAGCAGCCAGACAGGGAGTCAGCCCCAGCATTTT.

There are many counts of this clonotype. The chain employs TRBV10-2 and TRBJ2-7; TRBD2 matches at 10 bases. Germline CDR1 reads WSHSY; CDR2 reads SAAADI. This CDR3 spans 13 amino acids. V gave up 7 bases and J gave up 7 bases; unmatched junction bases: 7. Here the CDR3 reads CASITSGRGEQYF. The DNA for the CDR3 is TGCGCCAGCATCACCAGCGGGAGGGGGGAGCAGTACTTC.

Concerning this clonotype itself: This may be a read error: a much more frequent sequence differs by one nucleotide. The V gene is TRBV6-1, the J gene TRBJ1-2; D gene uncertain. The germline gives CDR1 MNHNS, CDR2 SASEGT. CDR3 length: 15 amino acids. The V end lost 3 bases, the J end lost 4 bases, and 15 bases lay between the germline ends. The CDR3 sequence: CASSDVKGKGYGYTF. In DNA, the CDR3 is TGTGCCAGCAGTGATGTTAAAGGGAAGGGCTATGGCTACACCTTC.

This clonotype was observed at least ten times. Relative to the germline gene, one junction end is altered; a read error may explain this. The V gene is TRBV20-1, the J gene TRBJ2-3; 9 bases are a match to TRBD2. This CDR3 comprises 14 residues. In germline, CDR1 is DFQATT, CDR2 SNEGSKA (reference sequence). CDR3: CSARAGGLTDTQYF. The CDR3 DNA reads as TGCAGTGCAAGAGCGGGGGGACTGACAGATACGCAGTATTTT.

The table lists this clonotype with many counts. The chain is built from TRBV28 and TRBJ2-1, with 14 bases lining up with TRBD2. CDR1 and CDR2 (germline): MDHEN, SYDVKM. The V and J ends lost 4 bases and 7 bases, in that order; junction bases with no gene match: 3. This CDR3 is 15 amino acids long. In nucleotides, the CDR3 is TGTGCCAGCAGTTGGACTAGCGGGGGGCAGAATGAGCAGTTCTTC. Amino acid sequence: CASSWTSGGQNEQFF. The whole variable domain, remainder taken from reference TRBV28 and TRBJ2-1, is DVKVTQSSRYLVKRTGEKVFLECVQDMDHENMFWYRQDPGLGLRLIYFSYDVKMKEKGDIPEGYSVSREKKERFSLILESASTNQTSMYLCASSWTSGGQNEQFFGPGTRLTVL.

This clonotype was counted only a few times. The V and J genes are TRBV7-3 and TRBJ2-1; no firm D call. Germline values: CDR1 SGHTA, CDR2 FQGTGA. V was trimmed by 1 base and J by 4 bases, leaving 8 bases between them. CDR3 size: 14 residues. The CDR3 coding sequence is TGTGCCAGCAGCTTAAACGTAGTTTACAATGAGCAGTTCTTC. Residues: CASSLNVVYNEQFF.

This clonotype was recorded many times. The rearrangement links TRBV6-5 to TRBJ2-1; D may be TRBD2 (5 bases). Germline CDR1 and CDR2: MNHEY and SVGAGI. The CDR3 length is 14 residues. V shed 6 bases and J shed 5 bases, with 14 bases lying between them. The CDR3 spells CASRPRTPNNEQFF. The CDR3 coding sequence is TGTGCCAGCAGACCCCGGACTCCCAACAATGAGCAGTTCTTC.

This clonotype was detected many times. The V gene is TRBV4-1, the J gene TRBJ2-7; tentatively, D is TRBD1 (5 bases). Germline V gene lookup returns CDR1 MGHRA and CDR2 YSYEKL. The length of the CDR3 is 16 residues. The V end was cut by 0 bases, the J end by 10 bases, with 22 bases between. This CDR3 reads CASSQDRTGLTFYQYF. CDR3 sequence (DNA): TGCGCCAGCAGCCAAGATAGAACAGGCCTTACCTTTTATCAGTACTTC.

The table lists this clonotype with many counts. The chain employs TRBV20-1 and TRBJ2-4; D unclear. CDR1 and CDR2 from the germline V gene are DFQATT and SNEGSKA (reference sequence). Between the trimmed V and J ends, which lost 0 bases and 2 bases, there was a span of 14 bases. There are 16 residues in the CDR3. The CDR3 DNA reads TGCAGTGCTAGAGATGAGTCATCCCTAACCAAAAACATTCAGTACTTC. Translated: CSARDESSLTKNIQYF.

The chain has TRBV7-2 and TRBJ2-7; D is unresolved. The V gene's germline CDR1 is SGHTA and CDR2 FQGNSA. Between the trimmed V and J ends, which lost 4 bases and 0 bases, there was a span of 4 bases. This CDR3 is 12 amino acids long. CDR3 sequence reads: CASSSNSYEQYF. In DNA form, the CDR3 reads TGTGCCAGCAGCTCGAACTCCTACGAGCAGTACTTC. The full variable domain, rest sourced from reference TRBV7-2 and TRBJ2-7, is GAGVSQSPSNKVTEKGKDVELRCDPISGHTALYWYRQSLGQGLEFLIYFQGNSAPDKSGLPSDRFSAERTGGSVSTLTIQRTQQEDSAVYLCASSSNSYEQYFGPGTRLTVT.

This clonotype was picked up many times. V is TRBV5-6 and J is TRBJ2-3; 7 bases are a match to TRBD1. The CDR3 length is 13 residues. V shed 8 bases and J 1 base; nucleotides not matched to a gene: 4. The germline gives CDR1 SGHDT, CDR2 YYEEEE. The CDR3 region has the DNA TGTGCCAGTCAGGGGACAGGCACAGATACGCAGTATTTT. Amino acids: CASQGTGTDTQYF.

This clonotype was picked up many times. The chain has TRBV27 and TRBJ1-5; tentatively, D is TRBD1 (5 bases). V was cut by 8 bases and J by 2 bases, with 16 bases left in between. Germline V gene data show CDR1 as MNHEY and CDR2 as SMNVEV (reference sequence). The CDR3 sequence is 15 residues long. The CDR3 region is CASGRDPGGNQPQHF. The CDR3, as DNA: TGTGCCAGCGGGAGGGACCCCGGGGGCAATCAGCCCCAGCATTTT.

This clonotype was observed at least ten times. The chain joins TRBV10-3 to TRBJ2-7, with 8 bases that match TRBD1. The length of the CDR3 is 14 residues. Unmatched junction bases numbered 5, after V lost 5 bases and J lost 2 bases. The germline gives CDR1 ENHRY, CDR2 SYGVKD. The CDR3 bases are TGTGCCATCAGTCTAGGACAGGGTCCCTACGAGCAGTACTTC. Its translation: CAISLGQGPYEQYF.

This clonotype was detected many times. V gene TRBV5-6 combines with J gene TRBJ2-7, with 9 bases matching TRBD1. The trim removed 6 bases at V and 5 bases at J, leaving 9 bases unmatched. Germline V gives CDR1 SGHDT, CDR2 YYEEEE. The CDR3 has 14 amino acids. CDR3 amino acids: CASNHGQGYDEQYF. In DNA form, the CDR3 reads TGTGCCAGCAACCACGGACAGGGGTACGACGAGCAGTACTTC. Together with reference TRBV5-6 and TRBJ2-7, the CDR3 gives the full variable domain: DAGVTQSPTHLIKTRGQQVTLRCSPKSGHDTVSWYQQALGQGPQFIFQYYEEEERQRGNFPDRFSGHQFPNYSSELNVNALLLGDSALYLCASNHGQGYDEQYFGPGTRLTVT.

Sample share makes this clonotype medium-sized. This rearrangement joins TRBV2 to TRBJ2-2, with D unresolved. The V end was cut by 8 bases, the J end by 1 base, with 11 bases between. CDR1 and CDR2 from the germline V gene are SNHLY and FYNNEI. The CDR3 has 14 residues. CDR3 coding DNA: TGTGCCAGCCGTCAGTTTATGAACACCGGGGAGCTGTTTTTT. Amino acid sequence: CASRQFMNTGELFF. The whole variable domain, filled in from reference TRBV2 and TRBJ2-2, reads EPEVTQTPSHQVTQMGQEVILRCVPISNHLYFYWYRQILGQKVEFLVSFYNNEISEKSEIFDDQFSVERPDGSNFTLKIRSTKLEDSAMYFCASRQFMNTGELFFGEGSRLTVL.

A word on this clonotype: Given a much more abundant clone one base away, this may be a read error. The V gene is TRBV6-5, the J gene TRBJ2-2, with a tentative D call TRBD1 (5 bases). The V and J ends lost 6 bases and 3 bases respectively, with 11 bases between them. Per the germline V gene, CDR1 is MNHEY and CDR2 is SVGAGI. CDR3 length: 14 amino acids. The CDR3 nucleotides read TGTGCCAGCAGCAGGGCGCGGCACACCGGGGAGCTGTTTTTT. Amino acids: CASSRARHTGELFF.

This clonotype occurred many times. CDR3 bases: TGTGCCAGCAGCCGGGGACAGGTCGGAGATACGCAGTATTTT. Amino acid sequence: CASSRGQVGDTQYF. This chain connects TRBV14 to TRBJ2-3; 8 nucleotides match TRBD1. The CDR3 is 14 amino acids. The germline CDR1 and CDR2 sequences are SGHDN and FVKESK. V lost 4 bases, J lost 5 bases, and 5 bases stayed unmatched.

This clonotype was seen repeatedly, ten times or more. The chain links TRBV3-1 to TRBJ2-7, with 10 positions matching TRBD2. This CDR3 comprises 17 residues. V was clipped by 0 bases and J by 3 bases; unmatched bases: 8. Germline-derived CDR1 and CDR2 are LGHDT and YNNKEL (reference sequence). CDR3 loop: CASSQEGAGGSGYEQYF. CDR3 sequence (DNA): TGTGCCAGCAGCCAAGAAGGAGCGGGGGGGTCAGGCTACGAGCAGTACTTC.

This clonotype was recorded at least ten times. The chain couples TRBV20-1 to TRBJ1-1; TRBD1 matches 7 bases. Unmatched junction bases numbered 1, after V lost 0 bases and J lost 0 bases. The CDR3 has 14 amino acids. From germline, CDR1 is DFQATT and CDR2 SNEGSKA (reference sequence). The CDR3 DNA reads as TGCAGTGCTAGAGATCAGGGGGTGAACACTGAAGCTTTCTTT. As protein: CSARDQGVNTEAFF.

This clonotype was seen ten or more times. The CDR3 nucleotides are TGTGCCAGCCTAACAGCCGGCAGGGTTAAAGCTTTCTTT. It specifies CASLTAGRVKAFF. The chain is built from TRBV6-6 and TRBJ1-1, with D possibly matching TRBD1 (5 bases). V gave up 8 bases and J gave up 9 bases, with 19 bases separating them. The CDR3 runs to 13 residues. Per germline, CDR1 MNHNY and CDR2 SVGAGI (reference sequence).